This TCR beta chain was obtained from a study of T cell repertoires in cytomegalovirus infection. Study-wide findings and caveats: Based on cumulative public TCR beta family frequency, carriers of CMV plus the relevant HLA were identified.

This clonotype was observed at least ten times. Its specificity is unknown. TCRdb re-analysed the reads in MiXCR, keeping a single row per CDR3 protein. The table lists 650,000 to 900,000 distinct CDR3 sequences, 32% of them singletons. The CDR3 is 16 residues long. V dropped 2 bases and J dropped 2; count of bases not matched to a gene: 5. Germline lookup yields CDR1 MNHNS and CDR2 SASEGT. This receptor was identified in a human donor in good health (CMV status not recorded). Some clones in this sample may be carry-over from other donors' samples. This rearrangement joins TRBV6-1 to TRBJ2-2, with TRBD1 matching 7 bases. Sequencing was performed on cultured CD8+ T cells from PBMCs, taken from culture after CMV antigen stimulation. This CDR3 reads CASSEKGGPNTGELFF. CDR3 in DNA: TGTGCCAGCAGTGAAAAAGGGGGCCCAAACACCGGGGAGCTGTTTTTT.